This T cell receptor beta chain derives from a study of T cell repertoires in cytomegalovirus infection. Turning to the study itself: Public signatures in TCR beta pointed to CMV infection and matching HLA type.

Notes on the study in general: Ex vivo responses were dominated by HLA-C-restricted CMV-specific TCR beta clonotypes. CMV carriers with the relevant HLA were identified by cumulative public TCR beta family frequency.

This clonotype was counted at least ten times. The antigen is unknown. In germline, CDR1 is SGHVS, CDR2 FNYEAQ. This CDR3 contains 14 residues. V was shortened by 5 bases and J by 4 bases, with 11 bases between the two germline ends. TCRdb redid the calling of the reads with MiXCR, one entry per CDR3 protein. Of more than 350,000 distinct CDR3 sequences listed, approximately 31% are singletons. The source material was PBMCs. This clonotype was obtained from a human donor in good health (CMV status not recorded). Some clones in this sample may be carry-over from other donors' samples. The chain links TRBV7-6 to TRBJ2-2, with a tentative D call TRBD2 (5 bases). CDR3 DNA sequence: TGTGCCAGCAGCCCACCCAGCGGCACCGGGGAGCTGTTTTTT. Its translation: CASSPPSGTGELFF.